This T cell receptor beta chain was observed in a study of cytomegalovirus exposure and HLA in healthy donors. Study conclusions and caveats: Later work found most CMV-associated TCR beta chains apparently HLA-restricted. Analyses of presence and absence presupposed an approximately uniform sequencing depth across donors. In a later analysis, several top co-occurrence clusters appeared linked to parvovirus B19, influenza, CMV and Epstein-Barr virus. A highly shared variant cluster was judged a likely technical artifact.

60 Vbeta and 13 Jbeta primers were used in PCR. Generated by immunoSEQ multiplex PCR, the TCRdb table keeps only in-frame clones and is missing some. The sample yields about 83,000 clones, roughly 80% seen once. The germline V gene encodes CDR1 SGHDN and CDR2 FVKESK. V was trimmed by 3 bases and J by 8 bases, leaving 13 bases between them. The CDR3 sequence is 13 residues long. Concerning this clone: The target antigen is unknown.

The sample taken for sequencing was PBMCs. This receptor was identified in a woman in her twenties or thirties in good health and CMV-seronegative. The chain carries TRBV14 and TRBJ1-1; D may be TRBD1 (5 bases). As DNA, the CDR3 is TGTGCCAGCAGCCACGGAGGGGTCCGCGAAGCTTTCTTT. Its protein is CASSHGGVREAFF.